This TCR beta chain derives from a study of CD8+ T cells in alopecia areata. Whole-study results and caveats: Relative to mice, TCR sharing across patients was less clear, a difference possibly HLA-related. Alopecia totalis/universalis scalp especially showed more expanded CD8+ clones than normal scalp.

Extracted RNA was reverse transcribed into cDNA, the sequencing template. Here immunoSEQ multiplex PCR was the method, and the copy in TCRdb shows in-frame clones only, minus some. The table has 110,000 or so clones, less than 80% seen once. The authors sorted CD4+ and CD8+ T cells from PBMCs. The CDR3 runs to 13 residues. The V gene lost 2 bases and the J gene lost 10 bases, with 9 bases spanning the gap. CDR1 PRHDT and CDR2 FYEKMQ come from the germline V gene (reference sequence). Comment on this clone: Its cognate antigen is unknown.

The specimen was CD4+ T cells sorted from blood. The sequence was collected from a human donor in good health. J is TRBJ1-6 and V is TRBV13; D remains ambiguous. CDR3 loop: CASSLSMLSPLHF. In DNA form, the CDR3 reads TGTGCCAGCAGCTTAAGCATGTTATCACCCCTCCACTTT.